This entry describes one TCR beta chain. Distinct nucleotide sequences in the sample also encode this CDR3. Recent acute infections and vaccinations were absent in the healthy HIV-negative adult donors. Caucasian adults residing in Nashville, Tennessee made up all the donors. Researchers partitioned CD4+ cells into CD45RA+ naive and CD45RA-negative memory subsets. DNA at around 200 ng, around 30,000 T cell genomes, went into sorted-subset replicate PCRs. TCRdb keeps only in-frame clones here, not all; method: immunoSEQ multiplex PCR. The sample comprises 2 million to 2.5 million clones, roughly 93% of which are singletons, and approximately 0.35% rests with the top ten. CDR1 is MNHEY and CDR2 is SVGAGI in the germline V gene. The CDR3 consists of 15 residues. V lost 0 bases and J 2 bases, leaving 10 bases between the germline ends. The data are from a study of shared clonotypes between healthy human individuals.

This sequence originates from a man between 18 and 35 years old in good health. Some clones in this sample may be carry-over from other donors' samples. The sample taken for sequencing was naive CD4+ T cells from PBMCs. The subset: CD45RA+ positively selected. This chain links TRBV6-5 with TRBJ1-1; the D is unclear. This CDR3 reads CASSYSGRTNTEAFF. The CDR3 coding sequence is TGTGCCAGCAGTTACTCTGGGCGGACTAACACTGAAGCTTTCTTT.